This passage covers 15 T cell receptor beta chains from one sample sequenced in a study of spatial heterogeneity in lung cancer. The time point was: sample taken at primary tumor resection. Researchers sequenced whole RNA taken from tumor, nontumor lung or frozen PBMC without sorting. One entry per CDR3 protein results from TCRdb running MiXCR on the 5' RACE reads. Here the sample spans tens of thousands of distinct CDR3 sequences, around 8.6% being singletons. The specimen was PBMCs, collected at surgery. The receptors derive from a male donor with early-stage non-small cell lung cancer.

This clonotype has at least ten counts. The chain couples TRBV5-1 to TRBJ2-2; D is ambiguous. There are 15 residues in the CDR3. CDR1 SGHRS and CDR2 YFSETQ come from the germline V gene. V was cut by 0 bases and J by 9 bases, with 15 bases left in between. CDR3: CASSLEGLTGRELFF. The DNA of the CDR3 is TGCGCCAGCAGCTTGGAGGGCCTTACGGGCCGGGAGCTGTTTTTT.

This clonotype was counted only a few times. The V call is TRBV5-1, the J call TRBJ2-7, with unresolved D. Per the germline V gene, CDR1 is SGHRS and CDR2 is YFSETQ. Between the trimmed V and J ends, which lost 4 bases and 1 base, there was a span of 12 bases. This CDR3 region has 14 residues. In DNA form, the CDR3 reads TGCGCCAGCAGCCTAACTATCGATTCCTACGAGCAGTACTTC. This codes for CASSLTIDSYEQYF. Full variable domain (rest looked up from reference TRBV5-1 and TRBJ2-7): KAGVTQTPRYLIKTRGQQVTLSCSPISGHRSVSWYQQTPGQGLQFLFEYFSETQRNKGNFPGRFSGRQFSNSRSEMNVSTLELGDSALYLCASSLTIDSYEQYFGPGTRLTVT.

This clonotype was detected many times. This sequence joins TRBV5-4 and TRBJ2-4, with 9 positions matching TRBD1. Germline V gives CDR1 SGHNT, CDR2 YYREEE (reference sequence). Trimming at V came to 3 bases and at J to 6 bases, leaving 7 bases not matched to a gene. The length of the CDR3 is 15 residues. CDR3 residues: CASSSSQGAGNIQYF. The CDR3, as DNA: TGTGCCAGCAGCTCGTCACAGGGGGCGGGAAACATTCAGTACTTC.

This clonotype was seen at least ten times. V and J are TRBV6-4 and TRBJ1-1; D ambiguous. Germline CDR1 reads MRHNA; CDR2 reads SNTAGT. The CDR3 has 11 residues. The ends were cut back, 8 bases at V and 5 bases at J, with 9 bases in the middle. The CDR3 DNA reads as TGTGCCAGCGTGAGGGTAACTGAAGCTTTCTTT. This codes for CASVRVTEAFF.

The sample holds many counts of this clonotype. V and J are TRBV5-4 and TRBJ2-1, with 10 bases identical to TRBD1. The CDR3 sequence is 14 residues long. Germline V lookup: CDR1 SGHNT, CDR2 YYREEE (reference sequence). V dropped 3 bases and J dropped 7; count of bases not matched to a gene: 4. CDR3 DNA sequence: TGTGCCAGCAGCTCCAAGGACAGGGGGAATGAGCAGTTCTTC. It encodes CASSSKDRGNEQFF. Variable domain in full (rest from reference TRBV5-4 and TRBJ2-1): ETGVTQSPTHLIKTRGQQVTLRCSSQSGHNTVSWYQQALGQGPQFIFQYYREEENGRGNFPPRFSGLQFPNYSSELNVNALELDDSALYLCASSSKDRGNEQFFGPGTRLTVL.

About this clonotype: An end of the junction differs from the germline gene, which may be a read error. The CDR3 loop reads CASSLRGAGNIPYF. In DNA, the CDR3 is TGTGCCAGCAGCCTTCGGGGGGCCGGGAACATTCCGTACTTC. The chain has TRBV14 and TRBJ2-4, with D possibly matching TRBD2 (7 bases). This CDR3 spans 14 amino acids. The germline CDR1 and CDR2 sequences are SGHDN and FVKESK.

The chain combines TRBV7-2 with TRBJ2-1; D might be TRBD1 (5 bases). V lost 5 bases to trimming and J lost 10 bases, with 18 bases between them. The CDR3 length is 14 residues. Germline V CDR1 and CDR2: SGHTA, FQGNSA. CDR3 amino acids: CASSQGRARAEQFF. The CDR3 nucleotides read TGTGCCAGCAGCCAAGGCAGGGCCAGGGCCGAGCAGTTCTTC.

This clonotype was counted ten times or more. The J gene is TRBJ2-3, the V gene TRBV15; the D gene could be TRBD1 or TRBD2 (5 bases each). CDR1 and CDR2 (germline): LNHNV, YYDKDF (reference sequence). Trimming removed 9 bases at V and 0 bases at J, with 10 bases between. This CDR3 has 13 amino acids. The chain's CDR3 is CATGVSSTDTQYF. CDR3 in DNA: TGTGCCACGGGGGTCTCAAGCACAGATACGCAGTATTTT.

The V call is TRBV9, the J call TRBJ1-5; 7 nucleotides line up with TRBD1. CDR3 length: 15 residues. Germline V gives CDR1 SGDLS, CDR2 YYNGEE. The junction had 2 bases not matched to a gene; V was cut back by 2 bases and J by 0 bases. CDR3 residues: CASSVGTASNQPQHF. As DNA, the CDR3 is TGTGCCAGCAGCGTCGGGACAGCTAGCAATCAGCCCCAGCATTTT. The variable domain in full, with the rest retrieved from reference TRBV9 and TRBJ1-5, is DSGVTQTPKHLITATGQRVTLRCSPRSGDLSVYWYQQSLDQGLQFLIQYYNGEERAKGNILERFSAQQFPDLHSELNLSSLELGDSALYFCASSVGTASNQPQHFGDGTRLSIL.

This clonotype was seen many times. The V and J genes are TRBV29-1 and TRBJ2-7, with TRBD2 matching 12 bases. The CDR3 covers 16 residues. Trimming took 1 base from V and 3 from J; bases not matched to a gene: 7. Germline values: CDR1 SQVTM, CDR2 ANQGSEA. CDR3 amino acids: CSVEGPLAGGRYEQYF. As DNA, the CDR3 is TGCAGCGTTGAAGGGCCACTAGCGGGGGGCCGCTACGAGCAGTACTTC.

The chain employs TRBV9 and TRBJ2-3; D unclear. Germline values: CDR1 SGDLS, CDR2 YYNGEE. CDR3 length: 12 residues. V lost 0 bases to trimming and J lost 5 bases, with 4 bases between them. The CDR3 reads CASSVAVDTQYF. The CDR3 nucleotides read TGTGCCAGCAGCGTAGCTGTAGATACGCAGTATTTT.

The genes are TRBV28 and TRBJ2-7; D is tentatively TRBD1 or TRBD2 (7 bases each). Trimming stripped 3 bases from V and 1 base from J, with 10 bases between. Germline V CDR1 and CDR2: MDHEN, SYDVKM. The CDR3 spans 14 residues. The CDR3 region has the DNA TGTGCCAGCAGTTTGCAGGGGGGGTCCTACGAGCAGTACTTC. Amino acid sequence: CASSLQGGSYEQYF. Based on the CDR3 plus reference TRBV28 and TRBJ2-7, the full variable domain is DVKVTQSSRYLVKRTGEKVFLECVQDMDHENMFWYRQDPGLGLRLIYFSYDVKMKEKGDIPEGYSVSREKKERFSLILESASTNQTSMYLCASSLQGGSYEQYFGPGTRLTVT.

This clonotype was counted ten times or more. This chain joins TRBV9 and TRBJ2-5, with D unclear. V was pared by 0 bases and J by 1 base, with 10 bases between. CDR1 and CDR2 (germline): SGDLS, YYNGEE. The CDR3 extends over 15 amino acids. The CDR3 DNA reads TGTGCCAGCAGCGTAGGTGGATACTTCCAAGAGACCCAGTACTTC. Its translation: CASSVGGYFQETQYF. Full variable domain (outside the CDR3, taken from reference TRBV9 and TRBJ2-5): DSGVTQTPKHLITATGQRVTLRCSPRSGDLSVYWYQQSLDQGLQFLIQYYNGEERAKGNILERFSAQQFPDLHSELNLSSLELGDSALYFCASSVGGYFQETQYFGPGTRLLVL.

The rearrangement uses TRBV19 and TRBJ2-3; 10 nucleotides align to TRBD2. After removal of 5 bases from V and 6 bases from J, the junction contained 5 bases not matched to a gene. Per germline, CDR1 LNHDA and CDR2 SQIVND (reference sequence). The CDR3 sequence is 14 residues long. As DNA, the CDR3 is TGTGCCAGTAGTCCAGCGGGAGGGCCGGATACGCAGTATTTT. Its translation: CASSPAGGPDTQYF.

The sample holds many counts of this clonotype. The rearrangement links TRBV2 to TRBJ1-1, with D maybe TRBD1 (6 bases). From germline, CDR1 is SNHLY and CDR2 FYNNEI. V lost 7 bases and J 4 bases, leaving 19 bases between the germline ends. The CDR3 covers 15 residues. The CDR3: CASIRGGGASTEAFF. CDR3 coding DNA: TGTGCCAGCATTCGGGGAGGGGGTGCGAGCACTGAAGCTTTCTTT.